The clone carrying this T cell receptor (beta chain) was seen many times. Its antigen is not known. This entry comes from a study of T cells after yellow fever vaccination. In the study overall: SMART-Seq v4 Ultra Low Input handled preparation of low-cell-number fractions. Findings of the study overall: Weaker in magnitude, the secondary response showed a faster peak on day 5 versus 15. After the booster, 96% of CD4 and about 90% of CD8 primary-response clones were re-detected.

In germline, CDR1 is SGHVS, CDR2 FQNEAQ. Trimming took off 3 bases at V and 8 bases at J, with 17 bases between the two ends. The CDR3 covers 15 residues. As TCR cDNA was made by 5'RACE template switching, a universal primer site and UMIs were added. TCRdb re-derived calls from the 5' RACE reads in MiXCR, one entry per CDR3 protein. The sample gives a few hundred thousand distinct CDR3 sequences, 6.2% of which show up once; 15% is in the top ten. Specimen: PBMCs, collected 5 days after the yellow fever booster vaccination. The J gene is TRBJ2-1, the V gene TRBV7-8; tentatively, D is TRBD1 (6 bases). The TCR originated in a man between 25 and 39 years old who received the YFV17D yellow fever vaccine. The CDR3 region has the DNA TGTGCCAGCAGCTTTAACAGGGTTCTATTAGATGAGCAGTTCTTC. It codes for CASSFNRVLLDEQFF.